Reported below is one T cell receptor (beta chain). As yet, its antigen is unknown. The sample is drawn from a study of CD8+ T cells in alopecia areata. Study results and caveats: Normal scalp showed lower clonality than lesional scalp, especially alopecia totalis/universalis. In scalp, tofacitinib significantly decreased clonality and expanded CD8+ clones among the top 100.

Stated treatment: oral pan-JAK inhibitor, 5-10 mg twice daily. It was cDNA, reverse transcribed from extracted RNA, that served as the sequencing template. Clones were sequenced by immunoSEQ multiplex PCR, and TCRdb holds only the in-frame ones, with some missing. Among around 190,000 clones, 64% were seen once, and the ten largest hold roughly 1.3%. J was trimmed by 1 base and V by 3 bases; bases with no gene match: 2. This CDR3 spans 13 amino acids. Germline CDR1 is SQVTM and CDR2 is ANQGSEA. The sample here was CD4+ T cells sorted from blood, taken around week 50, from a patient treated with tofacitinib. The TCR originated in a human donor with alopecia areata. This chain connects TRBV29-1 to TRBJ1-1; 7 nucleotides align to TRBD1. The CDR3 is CSVEGQSNTEAFF. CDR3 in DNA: TGCAGCGTTGAGGGACAGTCGAACACTGAAGCTTTCTTT.